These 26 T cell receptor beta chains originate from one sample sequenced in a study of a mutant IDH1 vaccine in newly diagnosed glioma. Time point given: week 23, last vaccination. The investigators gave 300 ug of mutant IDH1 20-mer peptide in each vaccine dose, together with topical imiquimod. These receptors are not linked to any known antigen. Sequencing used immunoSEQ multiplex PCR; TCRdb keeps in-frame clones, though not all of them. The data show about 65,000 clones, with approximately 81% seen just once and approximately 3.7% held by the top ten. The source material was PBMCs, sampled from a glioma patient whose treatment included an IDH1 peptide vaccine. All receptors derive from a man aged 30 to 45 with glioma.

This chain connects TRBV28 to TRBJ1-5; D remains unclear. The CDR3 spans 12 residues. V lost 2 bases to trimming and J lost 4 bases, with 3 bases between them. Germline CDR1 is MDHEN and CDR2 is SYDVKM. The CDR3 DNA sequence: TGTGCCAGCAGTTTAGCGAATCAGCCCCAGCATTTT. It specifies CASSLANQPQHF.

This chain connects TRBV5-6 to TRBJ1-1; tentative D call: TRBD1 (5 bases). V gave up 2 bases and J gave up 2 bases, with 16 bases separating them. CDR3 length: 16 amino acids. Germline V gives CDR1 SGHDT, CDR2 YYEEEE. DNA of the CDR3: TGTGCCAGCAGCTTACCGGGACCAAATGTAAACACTGAAGCTTTCTTT. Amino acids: CASSLPGPNVNTEAFF.

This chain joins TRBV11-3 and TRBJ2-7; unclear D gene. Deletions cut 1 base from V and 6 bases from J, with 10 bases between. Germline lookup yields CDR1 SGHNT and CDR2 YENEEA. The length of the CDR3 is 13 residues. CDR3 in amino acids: CASSLVGLSEQYF. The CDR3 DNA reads TGTGCCAGCAGCTTAGTCGGTTTAAGCGAGCAGTACTTC.

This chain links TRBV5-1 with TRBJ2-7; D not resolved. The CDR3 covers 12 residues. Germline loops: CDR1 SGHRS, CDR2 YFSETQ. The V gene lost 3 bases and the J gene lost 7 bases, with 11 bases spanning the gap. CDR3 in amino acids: CASSSPPGEQYF. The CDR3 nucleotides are TGCGCCAGCAGCTCTCCCCCCGGGGAGCAGTACTTC.

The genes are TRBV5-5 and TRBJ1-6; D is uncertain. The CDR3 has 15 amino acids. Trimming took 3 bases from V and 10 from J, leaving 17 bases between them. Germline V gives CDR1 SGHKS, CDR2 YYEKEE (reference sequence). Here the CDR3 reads CASSSGGGTNSPLHF. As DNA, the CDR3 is TGTGCCAGCAGCTCCGGAGGAGGCACCAACTCACCCCTCCACTTT. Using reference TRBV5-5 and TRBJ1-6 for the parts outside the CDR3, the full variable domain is DAGVTQSPTHLIKTRGQQVTLRCSPISGHKSVSWYQQVLGQGPQFIFQYYEKEERGRGNFPDRFSARQFPNYSSELNVNALLLGDSALYLCASSSGGGTNSPLHFGNGTRLTVT.

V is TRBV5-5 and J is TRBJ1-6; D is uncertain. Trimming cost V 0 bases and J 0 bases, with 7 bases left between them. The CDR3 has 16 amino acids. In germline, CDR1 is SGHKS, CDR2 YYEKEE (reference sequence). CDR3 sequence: CASSLVITSYNSPLHF. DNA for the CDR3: TGTGCCAGCAGCTTGGTTATAACCTCCTATAATTCACCCCTCCACTTT.

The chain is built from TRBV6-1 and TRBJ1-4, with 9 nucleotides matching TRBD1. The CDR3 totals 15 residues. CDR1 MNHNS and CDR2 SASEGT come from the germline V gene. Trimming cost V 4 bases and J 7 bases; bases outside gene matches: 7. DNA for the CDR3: TGTGCCAGCAGTGCCAAGACAGGGGGAAGTGAAAAACTGTTTTTT. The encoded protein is CASSAKTGGSEKLFF.

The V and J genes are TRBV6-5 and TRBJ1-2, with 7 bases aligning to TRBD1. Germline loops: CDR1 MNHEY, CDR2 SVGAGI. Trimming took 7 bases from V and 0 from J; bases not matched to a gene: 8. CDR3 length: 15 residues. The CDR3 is CASTRQGIANYGYTF. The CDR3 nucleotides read TGTGCCAGCACCCGACAGGGAATAGCTAACTATGGCTACACCTTC.

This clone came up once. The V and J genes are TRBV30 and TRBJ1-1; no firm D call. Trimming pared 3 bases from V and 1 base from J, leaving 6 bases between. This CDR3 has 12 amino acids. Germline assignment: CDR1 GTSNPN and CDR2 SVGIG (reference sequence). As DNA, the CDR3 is TGTGCCTGGAGCTCCGCGAACACTGAAGCTTTCTTT. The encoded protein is CAWSSANTEAFF.

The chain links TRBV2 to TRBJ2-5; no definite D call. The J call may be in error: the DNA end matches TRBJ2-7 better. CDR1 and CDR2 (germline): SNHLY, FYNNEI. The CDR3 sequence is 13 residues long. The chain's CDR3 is CASSDRQGFEQYF. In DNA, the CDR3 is TGTGCCAGCAGTGATCGTCAAGGGTTCGAGCAGTACTTC.

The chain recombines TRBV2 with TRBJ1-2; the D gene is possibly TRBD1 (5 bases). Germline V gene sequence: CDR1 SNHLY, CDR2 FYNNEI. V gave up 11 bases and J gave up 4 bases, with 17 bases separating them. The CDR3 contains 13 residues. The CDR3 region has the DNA TGTGCCGGCACAACGGGACGCCCCTATGGCTACACCTTC. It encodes CAGTTGRPYGYTF. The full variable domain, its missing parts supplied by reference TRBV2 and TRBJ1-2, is EPEVTQTPSHQVTQMGQEVILRCVPISNHLYFYWYRQILGQKVEFLVSFYNNEISEKSEIFDDQFSVERPDGSNFTLKIRSTKLEDSAMYFCAGTTGRPYGYTFGSGTRLTVV.

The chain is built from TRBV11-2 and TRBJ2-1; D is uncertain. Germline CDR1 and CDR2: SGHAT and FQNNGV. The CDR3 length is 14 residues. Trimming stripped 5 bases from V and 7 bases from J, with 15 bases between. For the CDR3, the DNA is TGTGCCAGCAGCCCCTGGAGTAGCAGGAATGAGCAGTTCTTC. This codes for CASSPWSSRNEQFF.

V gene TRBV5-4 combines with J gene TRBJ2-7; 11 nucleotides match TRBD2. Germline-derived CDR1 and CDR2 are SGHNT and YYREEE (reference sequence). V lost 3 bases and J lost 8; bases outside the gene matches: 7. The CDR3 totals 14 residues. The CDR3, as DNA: TGTGCCAGCAGCTCAATACTAGCGGGGGACCAGCAGTACTTC. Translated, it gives CASSSILAGDQQYF. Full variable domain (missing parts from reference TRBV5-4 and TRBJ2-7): ETGVTQSPTHLIKTRGQQVTLRCSSQSGHNTVSWYQQALGQGPQFIFQYYREEENGRGNFPPRFSGLQFPNYSSELNVNALELDDSALYLCASSSILAGDQQYFGPGTRLTVT.

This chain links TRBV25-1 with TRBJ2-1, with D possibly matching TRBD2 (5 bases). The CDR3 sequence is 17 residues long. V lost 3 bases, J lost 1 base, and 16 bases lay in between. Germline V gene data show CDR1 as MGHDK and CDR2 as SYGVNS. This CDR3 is CASSESPSSLSYNEQFF. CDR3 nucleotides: TGTGCCAGCAGTGAGTCCCCTAGCTCCCTATCCTACAATGAGCAGTTCTTC.

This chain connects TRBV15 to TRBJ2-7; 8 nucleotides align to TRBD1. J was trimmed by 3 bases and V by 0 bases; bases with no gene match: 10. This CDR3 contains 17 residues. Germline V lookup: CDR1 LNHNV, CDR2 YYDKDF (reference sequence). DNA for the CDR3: TGTGCCACCAGCAGAGATTGGGGACAGGAGAAAAGCTACGAGCAGTACTTC. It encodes CATSRDWGQEKSYEQYF.

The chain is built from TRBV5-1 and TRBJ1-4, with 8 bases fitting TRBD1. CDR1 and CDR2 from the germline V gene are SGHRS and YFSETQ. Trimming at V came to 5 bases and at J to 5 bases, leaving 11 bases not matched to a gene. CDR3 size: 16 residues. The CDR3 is CASSYLSGTGNEKLFF. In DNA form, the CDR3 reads TGCGCCAGCAGTTACCTCTCCGGGACAGGCAATGAAAAACTGTTTTTT.

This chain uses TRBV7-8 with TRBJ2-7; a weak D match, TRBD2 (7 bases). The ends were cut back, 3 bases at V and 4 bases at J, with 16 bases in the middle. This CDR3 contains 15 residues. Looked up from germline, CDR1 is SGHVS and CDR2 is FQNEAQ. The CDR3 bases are TGTGCCAGCAGCTTGGAAAGGGGGGGCCCTTACGAGCAGTACTTC. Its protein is CASSLERGGPYEQYF.

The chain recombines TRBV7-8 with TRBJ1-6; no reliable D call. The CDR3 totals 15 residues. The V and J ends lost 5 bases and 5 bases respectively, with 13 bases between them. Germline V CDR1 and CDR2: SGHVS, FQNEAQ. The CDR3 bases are TGTGCCAGCAGCGTGGACCCCGAGAATAATTCACCCCTCCACTTT. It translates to CASSVDPENNSPLHF. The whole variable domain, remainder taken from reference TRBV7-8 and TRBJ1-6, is GAGVSQSPRYKVAKRGQDVALRCDPISGHVSLFWYQQALGQGPEFLTYFQNEAQLDKSGLPSDRFFAERPEGSVSTLKIQRTQQEDSAVYLCASSVDPENNSPLHFGNGTRLTVT.

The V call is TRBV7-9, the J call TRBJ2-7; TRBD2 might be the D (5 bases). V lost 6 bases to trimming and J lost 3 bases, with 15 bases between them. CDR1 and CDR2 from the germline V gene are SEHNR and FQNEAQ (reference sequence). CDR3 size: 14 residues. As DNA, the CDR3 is TGTGCCAGCAGTCTGGAAGGAGGAAGCTACGAGCAGTACTTC. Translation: CASSLEGGSYEQYF. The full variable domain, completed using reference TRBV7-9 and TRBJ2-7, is DTGVSQNPRHKITKRGQNVTFRCDPISEHNRLYWYRQTLGQGPEFLTYFQNEAQLEKSRLLSDRFSAERPKGSFSTLEIQRTEQGDSAMYLCASSLEGGSYEQYFGPGTRLTVT.

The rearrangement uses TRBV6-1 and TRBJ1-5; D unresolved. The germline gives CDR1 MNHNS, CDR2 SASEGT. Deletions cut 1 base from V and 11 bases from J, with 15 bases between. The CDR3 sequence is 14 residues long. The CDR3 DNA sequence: TGTGCCAGCAGTGAAGGTACGCTACGGAGGGCCCAGCATTTT. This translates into CASSEGTLRRAQHF.

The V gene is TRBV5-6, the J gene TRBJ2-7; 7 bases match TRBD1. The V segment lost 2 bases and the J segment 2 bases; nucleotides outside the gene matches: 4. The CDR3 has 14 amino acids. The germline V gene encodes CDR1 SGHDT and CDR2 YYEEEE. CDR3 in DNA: TGTGCCAGCAGCTTCAGGACAGGACCCTACGAGCAGTACTTC. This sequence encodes CASSFRTGPYEQYF.

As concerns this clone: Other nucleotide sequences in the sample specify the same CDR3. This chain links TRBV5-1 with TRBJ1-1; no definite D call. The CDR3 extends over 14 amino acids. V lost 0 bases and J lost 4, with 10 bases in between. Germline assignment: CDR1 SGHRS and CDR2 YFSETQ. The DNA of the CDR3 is TGCGCCAGCAGCTTGGCGGAGGGTGGCACTGAAGCTTTCTTT. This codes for CASSLAEGGTEAFF.

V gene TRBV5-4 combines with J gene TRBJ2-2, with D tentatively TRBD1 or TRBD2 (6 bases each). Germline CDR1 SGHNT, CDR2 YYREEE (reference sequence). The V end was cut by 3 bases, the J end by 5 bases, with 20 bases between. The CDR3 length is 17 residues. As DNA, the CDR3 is TGTGCCAGCAGCTCCCCCGGGGGCCTGGCCAAAACCGGGGAGCTGTTTTTT. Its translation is CASSSPGGLAKTGELFF.

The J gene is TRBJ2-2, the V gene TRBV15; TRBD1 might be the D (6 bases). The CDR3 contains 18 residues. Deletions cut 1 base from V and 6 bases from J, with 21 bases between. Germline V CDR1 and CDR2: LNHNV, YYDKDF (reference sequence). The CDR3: CATSRGGGGRGSSGELFF. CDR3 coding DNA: TGTGCCACCAGCAGAGGAGGGGGTGGCAGGGGATCGTCCGGGGAGCTGTTTTTT.

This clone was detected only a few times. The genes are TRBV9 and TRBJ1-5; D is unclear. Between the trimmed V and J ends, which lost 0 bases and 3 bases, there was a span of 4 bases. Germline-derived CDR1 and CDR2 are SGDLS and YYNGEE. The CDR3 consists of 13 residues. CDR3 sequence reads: CASSVGSNQPQHF. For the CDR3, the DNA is TGTGCCAGCAGCGTAGGGTCCAATCAGCCCCAGCATTTT.

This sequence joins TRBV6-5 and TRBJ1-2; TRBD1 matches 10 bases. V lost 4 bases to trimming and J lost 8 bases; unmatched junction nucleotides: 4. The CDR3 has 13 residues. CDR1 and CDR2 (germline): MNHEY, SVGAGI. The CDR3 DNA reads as TGTGCCAGCAGTTTGGACAGGGGGGGAGGCTACACCTTC. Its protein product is CASSLDRGGGYTF.